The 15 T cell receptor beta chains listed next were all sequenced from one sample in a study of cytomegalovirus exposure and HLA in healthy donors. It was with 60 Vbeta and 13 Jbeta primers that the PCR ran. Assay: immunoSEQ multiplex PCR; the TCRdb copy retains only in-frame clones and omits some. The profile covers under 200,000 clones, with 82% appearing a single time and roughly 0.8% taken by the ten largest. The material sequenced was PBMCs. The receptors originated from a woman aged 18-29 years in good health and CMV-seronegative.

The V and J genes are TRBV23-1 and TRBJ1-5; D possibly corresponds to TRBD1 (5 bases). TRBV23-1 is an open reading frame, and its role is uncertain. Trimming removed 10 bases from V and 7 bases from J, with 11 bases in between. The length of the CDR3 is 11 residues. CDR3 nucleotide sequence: TGCGCCAAGTTGGGGGGGCAGCCCCAGCATTTT. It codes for CAKLGGQPQHF.

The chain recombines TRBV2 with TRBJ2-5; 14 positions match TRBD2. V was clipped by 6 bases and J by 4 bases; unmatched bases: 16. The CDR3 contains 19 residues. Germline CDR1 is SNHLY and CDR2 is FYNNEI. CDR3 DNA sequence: TGTGCCAGCAGAGGCCCTAATCAGACTAGCGGGGGGGGTGGAGAGACCCAGTACTTC. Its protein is CASRGPNQTSGGGGETQYF.

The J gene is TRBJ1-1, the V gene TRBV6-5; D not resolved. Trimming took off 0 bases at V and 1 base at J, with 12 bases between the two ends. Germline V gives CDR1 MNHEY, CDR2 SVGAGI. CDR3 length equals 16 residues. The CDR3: CASSYSYSLRNTEAFF. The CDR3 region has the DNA TGTGCCAGCAGTTACTCGTACAGCCTCCGGAACACTGAAGCTTTCTTT.

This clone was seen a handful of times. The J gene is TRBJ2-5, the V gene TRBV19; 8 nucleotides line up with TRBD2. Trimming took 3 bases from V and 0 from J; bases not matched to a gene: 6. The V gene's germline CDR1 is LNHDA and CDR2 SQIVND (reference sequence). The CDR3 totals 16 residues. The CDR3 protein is CASSMLRGAYQETQYF. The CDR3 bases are TGTGCCAGTAGTATGTTGCGGGGGGCGTACCAAGAGACCCAGTACTTC.

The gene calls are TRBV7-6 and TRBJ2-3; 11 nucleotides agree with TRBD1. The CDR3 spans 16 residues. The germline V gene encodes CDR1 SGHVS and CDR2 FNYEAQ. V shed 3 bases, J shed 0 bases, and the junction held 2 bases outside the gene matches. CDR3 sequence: CASSLGTGGSTDTQYF. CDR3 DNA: TGTGCCAGCAGCTTGGGGACAGGGGGGAGCACAGATACGCAGTATTTT.

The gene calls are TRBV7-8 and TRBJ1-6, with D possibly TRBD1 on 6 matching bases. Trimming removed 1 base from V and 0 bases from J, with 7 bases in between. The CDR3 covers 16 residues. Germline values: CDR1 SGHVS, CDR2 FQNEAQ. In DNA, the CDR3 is TGTGCCAGCAGCTTAGTGGACAGCTCCTATAATTCACCCCTCCACTTT. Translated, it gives CASSLVDSSYNSPLHF.

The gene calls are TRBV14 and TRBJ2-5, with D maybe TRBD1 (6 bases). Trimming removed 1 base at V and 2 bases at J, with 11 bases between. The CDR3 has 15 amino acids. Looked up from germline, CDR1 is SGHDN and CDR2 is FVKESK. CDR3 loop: CASSQGTVVQETQYF. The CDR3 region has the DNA TGTGCCAGCAGCCAAGGGACAGTGGTACAAGAGACCCAGTACTTC.

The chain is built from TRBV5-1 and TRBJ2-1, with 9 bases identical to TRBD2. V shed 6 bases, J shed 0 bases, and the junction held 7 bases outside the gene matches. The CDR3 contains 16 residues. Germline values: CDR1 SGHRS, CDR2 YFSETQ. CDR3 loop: CASKLSSGVSYNEQFF. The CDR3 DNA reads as TGCGCCAGCAAACTTTCTAGCGGGGTCTCCTACAATGAGCAGTTCTTC.

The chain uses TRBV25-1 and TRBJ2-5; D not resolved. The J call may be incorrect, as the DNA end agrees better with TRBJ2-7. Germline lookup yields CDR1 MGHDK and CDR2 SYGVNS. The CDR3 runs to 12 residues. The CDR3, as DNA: TGTGCCAGCAGTGAATATAGTTACGAGCAGTACTTC. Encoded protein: CASSEYSYEQYF.

Here the CDR3 DNA reads TGTGCCAGCAGGCCACGGGTTTGGCGACCCCAAGAGACCCAGTACTTC. Translated, it gives CASRPRVWRPQETQYF. The gene calls are TRBV14 and TRBJ2-5; no firm D call. Trimming took off 6 bases at V and 1 base at J, with 18 bases between the two ends. Germline V gene sequence: CDR1 SGHDN, CDR2 FVKESK. There are 16 residues in the CDR3.

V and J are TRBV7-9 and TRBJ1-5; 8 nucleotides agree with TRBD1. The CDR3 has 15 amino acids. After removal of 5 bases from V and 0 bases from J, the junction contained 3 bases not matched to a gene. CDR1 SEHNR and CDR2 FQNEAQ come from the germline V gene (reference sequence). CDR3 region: CASSSGQGSNQPQHF. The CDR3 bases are TGTGCCAGCAGCAGCGGACAGGGTAGCAATCAGCCCCAGCATTTT.

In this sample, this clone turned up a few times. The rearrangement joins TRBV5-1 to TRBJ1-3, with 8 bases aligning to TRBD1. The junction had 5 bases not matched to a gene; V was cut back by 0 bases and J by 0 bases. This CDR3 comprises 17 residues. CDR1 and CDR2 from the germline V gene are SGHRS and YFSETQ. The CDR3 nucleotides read TGCGCCAGCAGCTTGGTTCTGGACAGGGACTCTGGAAACACCATATATTTT. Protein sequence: CASSLVLDRDSGNTIYF.

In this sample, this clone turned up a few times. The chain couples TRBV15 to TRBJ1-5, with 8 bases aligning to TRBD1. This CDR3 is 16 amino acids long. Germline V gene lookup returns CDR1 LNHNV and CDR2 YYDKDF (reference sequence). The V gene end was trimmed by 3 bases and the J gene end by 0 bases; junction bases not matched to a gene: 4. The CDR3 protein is CATSRAGQGSNQPQHF. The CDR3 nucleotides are TGTGCCACCAGCAGGGCAGGACAGGGTAGCAATCAGCCCCAGCATTTT.

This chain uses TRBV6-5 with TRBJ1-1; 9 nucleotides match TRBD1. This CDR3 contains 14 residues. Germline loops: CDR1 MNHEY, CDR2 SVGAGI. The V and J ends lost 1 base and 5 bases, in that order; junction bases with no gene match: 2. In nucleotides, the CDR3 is TGTGCCAGCAGTTACTACAGGGGGCGTACTGAAGCTTTCTTT. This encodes CASSYYRGRTEAFF.

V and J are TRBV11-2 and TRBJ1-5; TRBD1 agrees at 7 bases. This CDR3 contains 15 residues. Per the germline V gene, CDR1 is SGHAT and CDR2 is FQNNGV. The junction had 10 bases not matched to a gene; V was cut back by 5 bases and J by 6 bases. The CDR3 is CASSEGAESVQPQHF. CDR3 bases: TGTGCCAGCAGCGAGGGGGCAGAGTCGGTTCAGCCCCAGCATTTT.